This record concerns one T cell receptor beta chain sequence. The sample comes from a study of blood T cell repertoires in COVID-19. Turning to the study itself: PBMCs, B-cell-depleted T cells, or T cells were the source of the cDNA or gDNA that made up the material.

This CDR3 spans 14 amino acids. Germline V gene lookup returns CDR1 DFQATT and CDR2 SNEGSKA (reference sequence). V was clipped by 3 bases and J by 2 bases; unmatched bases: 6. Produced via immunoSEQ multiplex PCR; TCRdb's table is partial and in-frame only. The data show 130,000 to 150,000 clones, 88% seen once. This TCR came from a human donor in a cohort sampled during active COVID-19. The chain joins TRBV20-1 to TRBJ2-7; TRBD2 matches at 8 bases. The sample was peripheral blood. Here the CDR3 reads CSASQREFAYEQYF. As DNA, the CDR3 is TGCAGTGCTAGTCAGCGGGAGTTCGCCTACGAGCAGTACTTC.